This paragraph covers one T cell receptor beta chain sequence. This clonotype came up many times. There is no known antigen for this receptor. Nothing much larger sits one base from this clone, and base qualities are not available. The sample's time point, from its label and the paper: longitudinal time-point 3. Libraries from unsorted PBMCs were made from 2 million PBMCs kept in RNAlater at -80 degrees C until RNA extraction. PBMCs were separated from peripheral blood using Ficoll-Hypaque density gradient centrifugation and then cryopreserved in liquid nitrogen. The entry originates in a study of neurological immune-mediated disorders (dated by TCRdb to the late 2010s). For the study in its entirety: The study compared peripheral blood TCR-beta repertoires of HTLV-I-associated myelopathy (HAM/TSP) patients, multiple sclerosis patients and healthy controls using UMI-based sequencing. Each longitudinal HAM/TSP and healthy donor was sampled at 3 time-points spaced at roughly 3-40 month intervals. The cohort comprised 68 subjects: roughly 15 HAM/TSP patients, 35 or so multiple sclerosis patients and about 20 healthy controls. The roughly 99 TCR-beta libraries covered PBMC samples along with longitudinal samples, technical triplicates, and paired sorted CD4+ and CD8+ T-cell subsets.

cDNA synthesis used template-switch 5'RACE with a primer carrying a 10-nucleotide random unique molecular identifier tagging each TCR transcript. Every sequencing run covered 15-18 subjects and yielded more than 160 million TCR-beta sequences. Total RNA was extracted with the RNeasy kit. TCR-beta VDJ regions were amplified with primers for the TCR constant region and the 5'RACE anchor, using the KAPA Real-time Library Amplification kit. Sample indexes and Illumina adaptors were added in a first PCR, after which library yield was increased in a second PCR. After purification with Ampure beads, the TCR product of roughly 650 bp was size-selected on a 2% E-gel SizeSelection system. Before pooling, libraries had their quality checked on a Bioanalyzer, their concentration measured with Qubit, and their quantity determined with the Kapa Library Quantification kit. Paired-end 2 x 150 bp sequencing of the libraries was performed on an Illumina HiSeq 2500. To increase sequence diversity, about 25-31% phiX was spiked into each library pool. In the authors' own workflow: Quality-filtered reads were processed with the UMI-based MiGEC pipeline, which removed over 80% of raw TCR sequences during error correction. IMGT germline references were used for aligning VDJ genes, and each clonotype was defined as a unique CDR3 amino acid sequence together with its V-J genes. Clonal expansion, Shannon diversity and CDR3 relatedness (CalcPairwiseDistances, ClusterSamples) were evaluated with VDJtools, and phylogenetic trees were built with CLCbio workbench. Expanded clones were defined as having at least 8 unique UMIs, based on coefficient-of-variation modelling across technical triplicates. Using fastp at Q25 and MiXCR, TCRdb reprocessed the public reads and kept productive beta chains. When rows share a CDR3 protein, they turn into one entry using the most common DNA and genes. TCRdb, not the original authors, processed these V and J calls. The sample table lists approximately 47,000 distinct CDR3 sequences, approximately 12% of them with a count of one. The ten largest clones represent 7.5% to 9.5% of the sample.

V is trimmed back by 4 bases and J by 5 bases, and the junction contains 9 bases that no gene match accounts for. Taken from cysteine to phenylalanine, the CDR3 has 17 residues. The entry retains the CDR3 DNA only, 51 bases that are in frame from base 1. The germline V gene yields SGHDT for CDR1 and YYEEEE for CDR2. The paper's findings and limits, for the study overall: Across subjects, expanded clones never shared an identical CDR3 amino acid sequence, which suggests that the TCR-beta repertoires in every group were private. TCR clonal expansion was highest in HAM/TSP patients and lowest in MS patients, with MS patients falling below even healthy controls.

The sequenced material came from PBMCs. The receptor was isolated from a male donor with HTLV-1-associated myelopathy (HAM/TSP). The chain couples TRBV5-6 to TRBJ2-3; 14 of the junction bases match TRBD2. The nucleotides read TGTGCCAGCAGCCTTGGACTAGCGGGGGGTCCGAAAGATACGCAGTATTTT. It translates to CASSLGLAGGPKDTQYF.